The entry that follows covers one T cell receptor beta chain sequence. Its antigen is unidentified. The time point denotes: pretreatment peripheral blood. Patients yielded 1 to 8 samples each, pretreatment and on-treatment. Sequencing used immunoSEQ multiplex PCR; TCRdb keeps in-frame clones, though not all of them. Of around 86,000 clones listed, around four fifths were seen once; the top ten hold about 6.2%. This specimen comes from a study of PD-L1 blockade in urothelial cancer. The study's findings and limits: Pretreatment TCR clonality in blood, when below the median, was predictive of better survival.

Germline V lookup: CDR1 MDHEN, CDR2 SYDVKM. CDR3 length: 13 residues. V was shortened by 6 bases and J by 2 bases, with 10 bases between the two germline ends. V gene TRBV28 combines with J gene TRBJ1-2; a possible D gene is TRBD1 (6 bases). The specimen was PBMCs, collected around atezolizumab (anti-PD-L1) treatment. The TCR comes from a man aged 35 to 55 with urothelial cancer. The DNA of the CDR3 is TGTGCCAGCAGACCAACAGGGAACTATGGCTACACCTTC. Protein sequence: CASRPTGNYGYTF.